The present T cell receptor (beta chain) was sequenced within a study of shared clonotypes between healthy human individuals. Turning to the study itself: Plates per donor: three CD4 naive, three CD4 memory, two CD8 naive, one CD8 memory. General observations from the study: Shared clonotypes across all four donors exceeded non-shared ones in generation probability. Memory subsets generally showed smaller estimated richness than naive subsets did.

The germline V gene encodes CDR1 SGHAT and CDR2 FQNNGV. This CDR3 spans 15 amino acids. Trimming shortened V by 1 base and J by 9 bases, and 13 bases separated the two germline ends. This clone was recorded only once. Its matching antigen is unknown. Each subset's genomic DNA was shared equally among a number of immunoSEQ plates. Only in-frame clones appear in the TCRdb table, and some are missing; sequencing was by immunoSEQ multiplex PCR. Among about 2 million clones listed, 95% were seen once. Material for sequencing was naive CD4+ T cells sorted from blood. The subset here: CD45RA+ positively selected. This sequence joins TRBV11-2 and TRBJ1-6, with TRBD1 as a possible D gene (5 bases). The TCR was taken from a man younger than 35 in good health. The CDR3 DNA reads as TGTGCCAGCAGCTTAGCAGGGTATGGAATTTCACCCCTCCACTTT. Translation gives CASSLAGYGISPLHF.